The 24 T cell receptor beta chains below come from one sample, sequenced in a study of CD8 T cells in ankylosing spondylitis listed by TCRdb under 2017. The protocol used for the library was 5' RACE. TCRdb shows the sequencer as Illumina HiSeq 2500. Starting from the raw public reads, TCRdb applied fastp trimming at Q25, assembled clones with MiXCR and retained in-frame beta chains. Records with the same CDR3 protein are collapsed into one entry carrying the most frequent genes and DNA. The sample table holds some 130,000 distinct CDR3 sequences, of which roughly 6.6% were seen once. The ten most abundant clones make up about an eighth of the sample. The material sequenced was blood, either unsorted or a sorted T cell fraction (not recorded which). These receptors were obtained from a female donor with ankylosing spondylitis or in good health (not recorded which).

This clonotype was detected many times. The chain has TRBV5-1 and TRBJ1-1, with TRBD1 matching 9 bases. The V gene's germline CDR1 is SGHRS and CDR2 YFSETQ. The ends lost 4 bases at V and 5 bases at J; junction bases unmatched: 3. The CDR3 has 13 amino acids. The CDR3 loop is CASSAGTGTEAFF. For the CDR3, the DNA is TGCGCCAGCAGCGCCGGGACAGGGACTGAAGCTTTCTTT.

This clonotype has ten or more counts. The V and J genes are TRBV18 and TRBJ2-2; the match to TRBD1 covers 7 bases. V shed 4 bases and J 0 bases; nucleotides not matched to a gene: 5. The CDR3 consists of 16 residues. In germline, CDR1 is KGHSH, CDR2 LQKENI. CDR3 residues: CASSLTGQSNTGELFF. The CDR3 nucleotides read TGTGCCAGCTCACTAACGGGACAGTCGAACACCGGGGAGCTGTTTTTT. The full variable domain, in which reference TRBV18 and TRBJ2-2 provide the parts outside the CDR3, is NAGVMQNPRHLVRRRGQEARLRCSPMKGHSHVYWYRQLPEEGLKFMVYLQKENIIDESGMPKERFSAEFPKEGPSILRIQQVVRGDSAAYFCASSLTGQSNTGELFFGEGSRLTVL.

There are a few counts of this clonotype. CDR3 bases: TGTGCCAGCAGCCCACGCCGAAGGGGCACCAGGAGCACTGAAGCTTTCTTT. Protein product: CASSPRRRGTRSTEAFF. The V gene is TRBV7-3, the J gene TRBJ1-1, with a weak D call TRBD1 (5 bases). Germline V CDR1 and CDR2: SGHTA, FQGTGA. This CDR3 region has 17 residues. Trimming took 5 bases from V and 4 from J, leaving 23 bases between them.

This clonotype was seen only once. A much larger clonotype is one base distant, so this may be a read error. J is TRBJ2-2 and V is TRBV11-2, with 7 bases identical to TRBD1. Germline V gene data show CDR1 as SGHAT and CDR2 as FQNNGV. The V gene end was trimmed by 4 bases and the J gene end by 2 bases; junction bases not matched to a gene: 4. CDR3 length: 15 amino acids. The CDR3 loop is CASSWDSGNTGELFF. Here the CDR3 DNA reads TGTGCCAGCAGCTGGGACAGCGGTAACACCGGGGAGCTGTTTTTT. Complete variable domain (other parts from reference TRBV11-2 and TRBJ2-2): EAGVAQSPRYKIIEKRQSVAFWCNPISGHATLYWYQQILGQGPKLLIQFQNNGVVDDSQLPKDRFSAERLKGVDSTLKIQPAKLEDSAVYLCASSWDSGNTGELFFGEGSRLTVL.

This clonotype was recorded many times. It may be a read error: a sequence one base away is much more abundant. This rearrangement joins TRBV5-1 to TRBJ2-1, with D tentatively TRBD1 (5 bases). The CDR3 spans 15 residues. Germline-derived CDR1 and CDR2 are SGHRS and YFSETQ. The CDR3 nucleotides read TGCGCCAGCAGCTTTCAGGGCGAGAGATACAATGAGCTGTTCTTC. This translates into CASSFQGERYNELFF. The full variable domain, in which reference TRBV5-1 and TRBJ2-1 provide the parts outside the CDR3, is KAGVTQTPRYLIKTRGQQVTLSCSPISGHRSVSWYQQTPGQGLQFLFEYFSETQRNKGNFPGRFSGRQFSNSRSEMNVSTLELGDSALYLCASSFQGERYNELFFGPGTRLTVL.

This clonotype was observed many times. The chain uses TRBV2 and TRBJ2-3, with D hard to call. The length of the CDR3 is 15 residues. V lost 5 bases, J lost 1 base, and 13 bases lay in between. Germline CDR1 reads SNHLY; CDR2 reads FYNNEI. This CDR3 is CASSRGDRGTDTQYF. The CDR3 DNA sequence: TGTGCCAGCAGTAGAGGAGACCGAGGCACAGATACGCAGTATTTT.

The chain has TRBV18 and TRBJ2-7; 7 bases are a match to TRBD2. The CDR3 runs to 13 residues. The V gene end was trimmed by 1 base and the J gene end by 5 bases; junction bases not matched to a gene: 2. Germline V CDR1 and CDR2: KGHSH, LQKENI. This CDR3 reads CASSPRGRDEQYF. DNA of the CDR3: TGTGCCAGCTCACCACGAGGGAGGGACGAGCAGTACTTC.

This clonotype showed up many times. The rearrangement links TRBV12-3 or TRBV12-4 to TRBJ1-1; D gene uncertain. The CDR3 runs to 16 residues. Trimming took off 6 bases at V and 6 bases at J, with 23 bases between the two ends. The CDR3 region is CASSDDRIRVTAEAFF. For the CDR3, the DNA is TGTGCCAGCAGCGATGACCGGATTCGAGTCACAGCTGAAGCTTTCTTT.

This clonotype was counted between two and nine times. V gene TRBV7-9 combines with J gene TRBJ1-1; D is unclear. The CDR3 consists of 13 residues. Germline CDR1 and CDR2: SEHNR and FQNEAQ (reference sequence). With 6 bases removed from V and 3 bases from J, the gap between germline ends came to 11 bases. The CDR3 sequence: CASRQAEDTEAFF. DNA for the CDR3: TGTGCCAGCAGACAAGCAGAGGACACTGAAGCTTTCTTT.

This clonotype came up many times. V and J are TRBV5-8 and TRBJ1-2, with TRBD1 matching 8 bases. The J segment lost 0 bases and the V segment lost 1 base, leaving 8 bases of the junction unmatched. In germline, CDR1 is SGHTS, CDR2 YDEGEE. The CDR3 is 17 residues long. The CDR3 loop reads CASSLPGTGTANYGYTF. CDR3 sequence (DNA): TGTGCCAGCAGCTTGCCCGGGACAGGTACAGCTAACTATGGCTACACCTTC. The whole variable domain, remainder taken from reference TRBV5-8 and TRBJ1-2, is EAGVTQSPTHLIKTRGQQATLRCSPISGHTSVYWYQQALGLGLQFLLWYDEGEERNRGNFPPRFSGRQFPNYSSELNVNALELEDSALYLCASSLPGTGTANYGYTFGSGTRLTVV.

This clonotype was counted at least ten times. This chain joins TRBV2 and TRBJ1-2, with a weak D call TRBD1 (5 bases). This CDR3 is built from 14 residues. V lost 6 bases, J lost 4 bases, and 15 bases lay in between. Germline V lookup: CDR1 SNHLY, CDR2 FYNNEI. For the CDR3, the DNA is TGTGCCAGCAGCGTCGACAGCCCTGCCTATGGCTACACCTTC. Translation: CASSVDSPAYGYTF. Together with reference TRBV2 and TRBJ1-2, the CDR3 gives the full variable domain: EPEVTQTPSHQVTQMGQEVILRCVPISNHLYFYWYRQILGQKVEFLVSFYNNEISEKSEIFDDQFSVERPDGSNFTLKIRSTKLEDSAMYFCASSVDSPAYGYTFGSGTRLTVV.

This clonotype was picked up many times. The chain combines TRBV20-1 with TRBJ1-1; 10 bases are a match to TRBD1. The CDR3 covers 19 residues. Germline CDR1 reads DFQATT; CDR2 reads SNEGSKA (reference sequence). The V segment lost 3 bases and the J segment 8 bases; nucleotides outside the gene matches: 24. CDR3 loop: CSARPRYDGTGVKTGEAFF. The CDR3 DNA follows: TGCAGTGCTAGGCCGAGGTATGATGGGACAGGGGTAAAGACCGGGGAAGCTTTCTTT.

This clonotype came up many times. The chain is built from TRBV5-1 and TRBJ1-3, with 7 bases aligning to TRBD1. CDR1 is SGHRS, CDR2 YFSETQ, per germline. The J segment lost 0 bases and the V segment lost 7 bases, leaving 10 bases of the junction unmatched. The CDR3 length is 16 residues. The CDR3 coding sequence is TGCGCCAGCCAAACAGGGGAAACTTCCTCTGGAAACACCATATATTTT. Encoded protein: CASQTGETSSGNTIYF.

This clonotype was found once. A much larger clone lies a single base off, so this may be a read error. The gene calls are TRBV3-1 and TRBJ2-7; 11 bases fit TRBD2. After removal of 2 bases from V and 4 bases from J, the junction contained 7 bases not matched to a gene. CDR1 and CDR2 (germline): LGHDT, YNNKEL (reference sequence). CDR3 length equals 16 residues. The chain's CDR3 is CASSQFSGGAYYEQYF. CDR3 in DNA: TGTGCCAGCAGCCAATTTAGCGGGGGGGCTTATTACGAGCAGTACTTC.

The CDR3 region is CATSDPGQGSGNEQFF. CDR3 nucleotides: TGTGCCACCAGTGATCCTGGACAGGGATCGGGCAATGAGCAGTTCTTC. The V and J genes are TRBV24-1 and TRBJ2-1, with 8 nucleotides matching TRBD1. Trimming cost V 3 bases and J 6 bases; bases outside gene matches: 9. The CDR3 is 16 amino acids. Germline CDR1 is KGHDR and CDR2 is SFDVKD.

In regard to this clonotype: A read error is possible here, since a much larger clone lies one base away. This rearrangement joins TRBV7-9 to TRBJ2-5, with a possible D match to TRBD1 (5 bases). The CDR3 spans 12 residues. Per germline, CDR1 SEHNR and CDR2 FQNEAQ (reference sequence). In DNA form, the CDR3 reads TGTGTCAGCAGGGAAGAGGTGGAGACCCAGTACTTC. Translated: CVSREEVETQYF.

The sample holds many counts of this clonotype. The chain uses TRBV12-3 or TRBV12-4 and TRBJ2-2, with 10 bases fitting TRBD1. The ends lost 6 bases at V and 4 bases at J; junction bases unmatched: 5. The CDR3 length is 15 residues. The CDR3 reads CASSTGTGVTGELFF. The DNA for the CDR3 is TGTGCCAGCAGCACCGGGACAGGGGTCACCGGGGAGCTGTTTTTT.

At least ten counts were recorded for this clonotype. The chain carries TRBV6-5 and TRBJ2-7, with D perhaps matching TRBD1 (6 bases). The length of the CDR3 is 15 residues. Germline CDR1 reads MNHEY; CDR2 reads SVGAGI. V lost 0 bases, J lost 2 bases, and 11 bases lay in between. The DNA for the CDR3 is TGTGCCAGCAGTTACTCTCGGACAGTCACCTACGAGCAGTACTTC. Encoded protein: CASSYSRTVTYEQYF.

At least ten counts were recorded for this clonotype. The V call is TRBV10-3, the J call TRBJ1-6, with a possible D match to TRBD1 (5 bases). Looked up from germline, CDR1 is ENHRY and CDR2 is SYGVKD. V lost 11 bases, J lost 6 bases, and 14 bases lay in between. This CDR3 contains 13 residues. The CDR3, as DNA: TGTGCCGCCTCCCGGGGGGTTAATTCACCCCTCCACTTT. Translating gives CAASRGVNSPLHF.

This clonotype showed up many times. V and J are TRBV6-1 and TRBJ1-2, with no clear D. The CDR3 has 15 amino acids. Trimming removed 6 bases from V and 2 bases from J, with 16 bases in between. Germline V gene data show CDR1 as MNHNS and CDR2 as SASEGT. CDR3 in amino acids: CASSAGWAVNYGYTF. The CDR3 region has the DNA TGTGCCAGCAGCGCTGGGTGGGCGGTGAACTATGGCTACACCTTC.

This clonotype was seen ten or more times. V usage is TRBV5-1 and J usage is TRBJ2-3; 7 bases fit TRBD1. The CDR3 contains 14 residues. With V trimmed by 4 bases and J by 1 base, 3 bases remained unmatched. Looked up from germline, CDR1 is SGHRS and CDR2 is YFSETQ. CDR3 sequence: CASSEGTGTDTQYF. In DNA, the CDR3 is TGCGCCAGCAGCGAAGGGACAGGCACAGATACGCAGTATTTT. Based on the CDR3 plus reference TRBV5-1 and TRBJ2-3, the full variable domain is KAGVTQTPRYLIKTRGQQVTLSCSPISGHRSVSWYQQTPGQGLQFLFEYFSETQRNKGNFPGRFSGRQFSNSRSEMNVSTLELGDSALYLCASSEGTGTDTQYFGPGTRLTVL.

This clonotype has ten or more counts. The V call is TRBV6-1, the J call TRBJ1-6, with D hard to call. The germline V gene encodes CDR1 MNHNS and CDR2 SASEGT. This CDR3 contains 15 residues. V lost 5 bases to trimming and J lost 6 bases, with 14 bases between them. The CDR3, as DNA: TGTGCCAGCAGTCCCTCCGCGGGGTTTAATTCACCCCTCCACTTT. Its protein is CASSPSAGFNSPLHF.

Of note for this clonotype: The germline gene is not matched at one end of the junction; a read error may be the cause. CDR3 sequence (DNA): TGCACCAGCAGCTCCAGCGGCAAGGATGGCGAGCAGTACTTC. As protein: CTSSSSGKDGEQYF. The chain employs TRBV5-1 and TRBJ2-7, with a weak D call TRBD2 (5 bases). The length of the CDR3 is 14 residues. From germline, CDR1 is SGHRS and CDR2 YFSETQ.

Ten or more counts support this clonotype. The gene calls are TRBV20-1 and TRBJ2-1; the match to TRBD1 covers 7 bases. The junction had 7 bases not matched to a gene; V was cut back by 3 bases and J by 2 bases. CDR1 is DFQATT and CDR2 is SNEGSKA in the germline V gene (reference sequence). The CDR3 spans 15 residues. CDR3: CSASRTGDPYNEQFF. In DNA form, the CDR3 reads TGCAGTGCTAGCCGAACAGGGGACCCCTACAATGAGCAGTTCTTC.